The rows below give T cell receptor beta chains drawn from one sample of a study of blood T cell repertoires in COVID-19. Assay used: immunoSEQ multiplex PCR; TCRdb lists only in-frame clones, some missing. The profile covers about 72,000 clones, with 80% to 90% appearing a single time and approximately 10% taken by the ten largest. The sequenced material came from peripheral blood. The receptors come from a man between 70 and 80 years old with active or convalescent COVID-19. Both conserved end residues are part of each CDR3. Each record gives: V gene, J gene, D gene, clone size, CDR3 DNA, CDR3 protein. The D gene is left open where the match is weak. Clone size, where shown, is once, few, many, or a class for clones that have expanded.

v_gene: TRBV7-9
j_gene: TRBJ1-4
d_gene: TRBD1
abundance: .
CDR3nt: TGTGCCAGCAGCTTAGCCGGGACAGGGAATGAAAAACTGTTTTTT
CDR3aa: CASSLAGTGNEKLFF

v_gene: TRBV19
j_gene: TRBJ2-1
d_gene: TRBD2
abundance: .
CDR3nt: TGTGCCAGTAGTATATCCCCCCGACTAGCGGGAAAAAATGAGCAGTTCTTC
CDR3aa: CASSISPRLAGKNEQFF

v_gene: TRBV27
j_gene: TRBJ2-1
d_gene: TRBD1
abundance: .
CDR3nt: TGTGCCAGCAGGCACAGGGGGAACTACAATGAGCAGTTCTTC
CDR3aa: CASRHRGNYNEQFF

v_gene: TRBV2
j_gene: TRBJ1-2
d_gene: TRBD1
abundance: .
CDR3nt: TGTGCCAGCAGTGAAAACAGGGGATATAACTATGGCTACACCTTC
CDR3aa: CASSENRGYNYGYTF

v_gene: TRBV7-2
j_gene: TRBJ2-1
d_gene: TRBD2
abundance: .
CDR3nt: TGTGCCAGCAGGACTACTAGCGGGAGGTCCAATGAGCAGTTCTTC
CDR3aa: CASRTTSGRSNEQFF

v_gene: TRBV21-1
j_gene: TRBJ2-7
d_gene: .
abundance: .
CDR3nt: TGTGCCAGCAGCAACGGTCAGGGCTATCTCCTCTCCTACGAGCAGTACTTC
CDR3aa: CASSNGQGYLLSYEQYF

v_gene: TRBV7-2
j_gene: TRBJ1-5
d_gene: TRBD1
abundance: .
CDR3nt: TGTGCCAGCAGCTCATCCGGGACAGATTATCAGCCCCAGCATTTT
CDR3aa: CASSSSGTDYQPQHF

v_gene: TRBV6-6
j_gene: TRBJ2-7
d_gene: .
abundance: few
CDR3nt: TGTGCCAGCAGTTATTACGGTGAGCAGTACTTC
CDR3aa: CASSYYGEQYF

v_gene: TRBV7-2
j_gene: TRBJ2-1
d_gene: TRBD2
abundance: .
CDR3nt: TGTGCCAGCAGCCCGAGACTAGCGGAGTACAATGAGCAGTTCTTC
CDR3aa: CASSPRLAEYNEQFF

v_gene: TRBV6-6
j_gene: TRBJ1-3
d_gene: TRBD1
abundance: .
CDR3nt: TGTGCCAGCAGAACAGGGGTTACCTCTGGAAACACCATATATTTT
CDR3aa: CASRTGVTSGNTIYF

v_gene: TRBV12-3/TRBV12-4
j_gene: TRBJ1-1
d_gene: TRBD1
abundance: .
CDR3nt: TGTGCCAGCAGGGGACAGGACTTCACTGAAGCTTTCTTT
CDR3aa: CASRGQDFTEAFF

v_gene: TRBV27
j_gene: TRBJ1-3
d_gene: .
abundance: .
CDR3nt: TGTGCCAGCATGGGGACTTACTCTGGAAACACCATATATTTT
CDR3aa: CASMGTYSGNTIYF

v_gene: TRBV29-1
j_gene: TRBJ2-7
d_gene: TRBD1
abundance: few
CDR3nt: TGCAGCGTACGTGGGACAGGGGATGAGCAGTACTTC
CDR3aa: CSVRGTGDEQYF

v_gene: TRBV9
j_gene: TRBJ2-3
d_gene: .
abundance: .
CDR3nt: TGTGCCAGCAGCGTAGAAACAGGATCAGATACGCAGTATTTT
CDR3aa: CASSVETGSDTQYF

v_gene: TRBV10-3
j_gene: TRBJ2-7
d_gene: .
abundance: .
CDR3nt: TGTGCCATCAGTGAAGACCTTGGGGTACAGGGTTTTTACGAGCAGTACTTC
CDR3aa: CAISEDLGVQGFYEQYF

v_gene: TRBV5-4
j_gene: TRBJ1-1
d_gene: .
abundance: .
CDR3nt: TGTGCCAGCAGCTTGGCCGGGGGGGGCCCCGGACGAACTGAAGCTTTCTTT
CDR3aa: CASSLAGGGPGRTEAFF

v_gene: TRBV28
j_gene: TRBJ2-1
d_gene: .
abundance: .
CDR3nt: TGTGCCAGCAGTTCCGGGACACTCTCCTACAATGAGCAGTTCTTC
CDR3aa: CASSSGTLSYNEQFF

v_gene: TRBV4-2
j_gene: TRBJ2-1
d_gene: TRBD2
abundance: .
CDR3nt: TGTGCCAGCAGCCAAGAGCCTCCTCCAGCGGGGGGCAATGAGCAGTTCTTC
CDR3aa: CASSQEPPPAGGNEQFF

v_gene: TRBV4-1
j_gene: TRBJ1-6
d_gene: .
abundance: once
CDR3nt: TGCGCCAGCAGCCAAGATGCAGGGAAAGGATCACCCCTCCACTTT
CDR3aa: CASSQDAGKGSPLHF

v_gene: TRBV27
j_gene: TRBJ1-5
d_gene: TRBD1
abundance: .
CDR3nt: TGTGCCAGCGGACAGGGGGCTTATAGCAATCAGCCCCAGCATTTT
CDR3aa: CASGQGAYSNQPQHF

v_gene: TRBV6-6
j_gene: TRBJ1-1
d_gene: .
abundance: .
CDR3nt: TGTGCCAGCAGTTTCCAGTCACCGGGCACTGAAGCTTTCTTT
CDR3aa: CASSFQSPGTEAFF

v_gene: TRBV7-9
j_gene: TRBJ2-3
d_gene: .
abundance: .
CDR3nt: TGTGCCAGCAGCTTAGCGACAGTTAGCACAGATACGCAGTATTTT
CDR3aa: CASSLATVSTDTQYF

v_gene: TRBV7-2
j_gene: TRBJ2-1
d_gene: .
abundance: .
CDR3nt: TGTGCCAGCAGTCCACAAATGGTCAGTGAGCAGTTCTTC
CDR3aa: CASSPQMVSEQFF

v_gene: TRBV7-6
j_gene: TRBJ2-3
d_gene: .
abundance: .
CDR3nt: TGTGCCAGCACCCCTCTTGATACGCAGTATTTT
CDR3aa: CASTPLDTQYF

v_gene: TRBV4-1
j_gene: TRBJ2-7
d_gene: .
abundance: .
CDR3nt: TGCGCCAGCAGTGACTTCTACGAGCAGTACTTC
CDR3aa: CASSDFYEQYF

v_gene: TRBV18
j_gene: TRBJ1-2
d_gene: .
abundance: .
CDR3nt: TGTGCCAGCTCACCTCCCGACAGCCACTATGGCTACACCTTC
CDR3aa: CASSPPDSHYGYTF

v_gene: TRBV27
j_gene: TRBJ2-4
d_gene: TRBD2
abundance: .
CDR3nt: TGTGCCAGCAGTTTAGGGCGAGGCGGGAGCGAGTACTTC
CDR3aa: CASSLGRGGSEYF

v_gene: TRBV19
j_gene: TRBJ1-1
d_gene: .
abundance: few
CDR3nt: TGTGCCAGTAGAACAGGAAGAAACACTGAAGCTTTCTTT
CDR3aa: CASRTGRNTEAFF

v_gene: TRBV10-3
j_gene: TRBJ1-2
d_gene: .
abundance: .
CDR3nt: TGTGCCATCAGTGAGTTAAGCACACCCGGGAACTATGGCTACACCTTC
CDR3aa: CAISELSTPGNYGYTF

v_gene: TRBV2
j_gene: TRBJ2-7
d_gene: .
abundance: .
CDR3nt: TGTGCCAGCAGTGAATTGTCCGACGAGCAGTACTTC
CDR3aa: CASSELSDEQYF

v_gene: TRBV29-1
j_gene: TRBJ2-1
d_gene: TRBD1
abundance: .
CDR3nt: TGCAGCGGTGCTGACAGGGCGGTTTGGTTCTTC
CDR3aa: CSGADRAVWFF

v_gene: TRBV4-1
j_gene: TRBJ1-2
d_gene: .
abundance: .
CDR3nt: TGCGCCAGCAGCAGATTACAGGGCTATGGCTACACCTTC
CDR3aa: CASSRLQGYGYTF

v_gene: TRBV10-1
j_gene: TRBJ2-7
d_gene: TRBD1
abundance: .
CDR3nt: TGCGCCAGGTTCGGGACAGGGGGCTCTAGGGTCTACGAGCAGTACTTC
CDR3aa: CARFGTGGSRVYEQYF

v_gene: TRBV4-2
j_gene: TRBJ1-2
d_gene: TRBD1
abundance: .
CDR3nt: TGTGCCAGCAGCCAAGATCAAGGGACAGGGATTAACTATGGCTACACCTTC
CDR3aa: CASSQDQGTGINYGYTF

v_gene: TRBV10-3
j_gene: TRBJ1-4
d_gene: TRBD1
abundance: few
CDR3nt: TGTGCCATCAGTGAGCAGGACAGGGGGCTCACTAATGAAAAACTGTTTTTT
CDR3aa: CAISEQDRGLTNEKLFF

v_gene: TRBV28
j_gene: TRBJ1-2
d_gene: .
abundance: .
CDR3nt: TGTGCCAGCATCTCAGGGAATGGCTACACCTTC
CDR3aa: CASISGNGYTF

v_gene: TRBV29-1
j_gene: TRBJ1-1
d_gene: .
abundance: once
CDR3nt: TGCAGCGTTGAAGACAGGTTTGAAGCTTTCTTT
CDR3aa: CSVEDRFEAFF

v_gene: TRBV30
j_gene: TRBJ1-2
d_gene: .
abundance: .
CDR3nt: TGTGCCTGGAGCGCTACAGCAGACTATGGCTACACCTTC
CDR3aa: CAWSATADYGYTF

v_gene: TRBV3-1/TRBV3-2
j_gene: TRBJ2-1
d_gene: TRBD2
abundance: .
CDR3nt: TGTGCCAGCAGCCACGCGCTAGCGGGGTATACCTATACCTCCTACAATGAGCAGTTCTTC
CDR3aa: CASSHALAGYTYTSYNEQFF

v_gene: TRBV5-1
j_gene: TRBJ2-6
d_gene: .
abundance: .
CDR3nt: TGCGCCAGCAGCTTGGCCGTGGGCAGGGCCGGGGCCAACGTCCTGACTTTC
CDR3aa: CASSLAVGRAGANVLTF

v_gene: TRBV28
j_gene: TRBJ1-2
d_gene: .
abundance: few
CDR3nt: TGTGCCAGCAGAGGCTCAGGGTATGGCTACACCTTC
CDR3aa: CASRGSGYGYTF

v_gene: TRBV19
j_gene: TRBJ1-5
d_gene: TRBD1
abundance: .
CDR3nt: TGTGCCAGTAGTATCGGTGGGACAGTACCGTCGCCCCAGCATTTT
CDR3aa: CASSIGGTVPSPQHF

v_gene: TRBV28
j_gene: TRBJ1-5
d_gene: TRBD1
abundance: .
CDR3nt: TGTGCCAGCAGCTCCACCGACAGGGGCAGGCAGCCCCAGCATTTT
CDR3aa: CASSSTDRGRQPQHF

v_gene: TRBV7-2
j_gene: TRBJ2-3
d_gene: TRBD2
abundance: .
CDR3nt: TGTGCCAGCAGCCGCAGACTAGCGGGAGGGCTCACAGATACGCAGTATTTT
CDR3aa: CASSRRLAGGLTDTQYF

v_gene: TRBV28
j_gene: TRBJ1-5
d_gene: TRBD1
abundance: .
CDR3nt: TGTGCCAGCAGTCCAACTGGACAGGGAGTGGTTCAGCCCCAGCATTTT
CDR3aa: CASSPTGQGVVQPQHF

v_gene: TRBV19
j_gene: TRBJ2-2
d_gene: TRBD2
abundance: .
CDR3nt: TGTGCCAGTAGTTCTGGGACTAGCGGGAGGGATTACACCGGGGAGCTGTTTTTT
CDR3aa: CASSSGTSGRDYTGELFF

v_gene: TRBV28
j_gene: TRBJ2-3
d_gene: TRBD2
abundance: once
CDR3nt: TGTGCCAGCACCACAGCGGGGGGAGATACGCAGTATTTT
CDR3aa: CASTTAGGDTQYF

v_gene: TRBV21-1
j_gene: TRBJ2-2
d_gene: .
abundance: .
CDR3nt: TGTGCCAGCAGCACGCCGGGACAGGGGACTAGCGGGAGGACCGGGGAGCTGTTTTTT
CDR3aa: CASSTPGQGTSGRTGELFF

v_gene: TRBV6-6
j_gene: TRBJ1-2
d_gene: .
abundance: .
CDR3nt: TGTGCCAGCTCCGAATCGGGAGGGTTCGGCTACACCTTC
CDR3aa: CASSESGGFGYTF

v_gene: TRBV28
j_gene: TRBJ2-3
d_gene: TRBD2
abundance: few
CDR3nt: TGTGCCAGCAGCTCCGGGCGGGGGGGCGCGAACACAGATACGCAGTATTTT
CDR3aa: CASSSGRGGANTDTQYF

v_gene: TRBV6-2/TRBV6-3
j_gene: TRBJ2-1
d_gene: TRBD2
abundance: .
CDR3nt: TGTGCCAGCAGTCCCCGGGGGGGGACCTACAATGAGCAGTTCTTC
CDR3aa: CASSPRGGTYNEQFF

v_gene: TRBV30
j_gene: TRBJ2-5
d_gene: TRBD2
abundance: few
CDR3nt: TGTGCCTGGAGTGCCGGGACTAGCGGGAGTAGCGAGACCCAGTACTTC
CDR3aa: CAWSAGTSGSSETQYF

v_gene: TRBV19
j_gene: TRBJ1-5
d_gene: .
abundance: few
CDR3nt: TGTGCCAGTACCGCACAGGGCATGGGCAATCAGCCCCAGCATTTT
CDR3aa: CASTAQGMGNQPQHF

v_gene: TRBV6-5
j_gene: TRBJ2-2
d_gene: TRBD1
abundance: .
CDR3nt: TGTGCCAGCAGGGACAGGGTGGGGACCGGGGAGCTGTTTTTT
CDR3aa: CASRDRVGTGELFF

v_gene: TRBV19
j_gene: TRBJ1-5
d_gene: .
abundance: .
CDR3nt: TGTGCCAGTACGGCGGTTGGACAGCCCCAGCATTTT
CDR3aa: CASTAVGQPQHF

v_gene: TRBV5-1
j_gene: TRBJ1-3
d_gene: TRBD1
abundance: .
CDR3nt: TGCGCCAGCACCACAGGGGGCTATGGAAACACCATATATTTT
CDR3aa: CASTTGGYGNTIYF